A selection of T cell receptor beta chains follows, all from one sample in a study of shared clonotypes between healthy human individuals. Method: immunoSEQ multiplex PCR; TCRdb's copy keeps in-frame clones and lacks some. This repertoire shows over 2 million clones, approximately 95% found once; its top ten account for roughly 1.1%. The sequencing sample was made of naive CD8+ T cells sorted from blood. The source is a young man in good health. The CDR3 runs from the conserved cysteine through the conserved F or W. Clone size is given for some rows only: seen once, a few or many times, or a class if the clone is expanded.

j_gene	v_gene	abundance	CDR3aa
TRBJ2-1	TRBV6-6	-	CAGSGTSSYNEQFF
TRBJ2-2	TRBV10-1	-	CASSEIGQGTGELFF
TRBJ2-2	TRBV5-4	once	CASSPITGELFF
TRBJ2-7	TRBV28	-	CASSFQGFSYEQYF
TRBJ1-2	TRBV13	-	CASSSPSGGAYGYTF
TRBJ2-1	TRBV9	-	CASSVLAGSLNEQFF
TRBJ1-3	TRBV5-1	-	CASSSKRTQFSGNTIYF
TRBJ1-1	TRBV28	-	CASSFRGATEAFF
TRBJ1-2	TRBV28	few	CASSSNDGYTF
TRBJ2-7	TRBV27	-	CASSFEGGGYEQYF
TRBJ2-2	TRBV7-6	-	CASSPGTSGESANTGELFF